This entry lists 10 T cell receptor beta chains sequenced from one sample in a study of spatial heterogeneity in lung cancer. This sample's time point: sample taken at primary tumor resection. Using its own MiXCR run on the 5' RACE reads, TCRdb lists one record per CDR3 protein. Of 60,000 to 90,000 distinct CDR3 sequences listed, under 8.5% were seen once; the top ten hold 6.5% to 8.5%. The material was PBMCs, obtained at surgery. Receptor source: a male donor with early-stage non-small cell lung cancer.

This clonotype has ten or more counts. The chain uses TRBV2 and TRBJ2-1, with no clear D. With 0 bases removed from V and 4 bases from J, the gap between germline ends came to 10 bases. This CDR3 contains 15 residues. Germline V gene data show CDR1 as SNHLY and CDR2 as FYNNEI. The CDR3 region is CASSEAVGSYNEQFF. The CDR3, as DNA: TGTGCCAGCAGTGAAGCGGTGGGATCTTACAATGAGCAGTTCTTC.

The chain is built from TRBV5-4 and TRBJ2-2; D call uncertain. CDR3 length: 15 residues. Trimming took off 3 bases at V and 4 bases at J, with 13 bases between the two ends. Germline V gene sequence: CDR1 SGHNT, CDR2 YYREEE (reference sequence). Written as DNA, the CDR3 is TGTGCCAGCAGCTCGCCGGCGGAAGCCACCGGGGAGCTGTTTTTT. Translating it yields CASSSPAEATGELFF. Full variable domain (missing parts from reference TRBV5-4 and TRBJ2-2): ETGVTQSPTHLIKTRGQQVTLRCSSQSGHNTVSWYQQALGQGPQFIFQYYREEENGRGNFPPRFSGLQFPNYSSELNVNALELDDSALYLCASSSPAEATGELFFGEGSRLTVL.

At least ten counts were recorded for this clonotype. The chain uses TRBV27 and TRBJ2-3; D gene unclear. CDR3 length: 12 residues. V dropped 6 bases and J dropped 3 bases, with 7 bases sitting between them. CDR1 and CDR2 (germline): MNHEY, SMNVEV (reference sequence). CDR3 region: CASRGWTDTQYF. The DNA of the CDR3 is TGTGCCAGCAGGGGCTGGACAGATACGCAGTATTTT.

This clonotype was detected a few times. This rearrangement joins TRBV6-5 to TRBJ1-3; D might be TRBD1 (5 bases). V lost 8 bases and J 3 bases, leaving 14 bases between the germline ends. The CDR3 loop spans 14 amino acids. From germline, CDR1 is MNHEY and CDR2 SVGAGI. This chain's CDR3 is CASGDGGYGNTIYF. CDR3 coding DNA: TGTGCCAGCGGAGATGGGGGATATGGAAACACCATATATTTT.

This clonotype has at least ten counts. The V call is TRBV4-3, the J call TRBJ1-2, with 8 bases lining up with TRBD1. V lost 1 base, J lost 1 base, and 2 bases stayed unmatched. The germline V gene encodes CDR1 LGHNA and CDR2 YSLEER. This CDR3 has 15 amino acids. CDR3 protein: CASSQGDRSNYGYTF. The CDR3 DNA sequence: TGCGCCAGCAGCCAAGGGGACAGGAGTAACTATGGCTACACCTTC.

The J gene is TRBJ2-1, the V gene TRBV19; 12 bases fit TRBD2. The junction had 4 bases not matched to a gene; V was cut back by 6 bases and J by 4 bases. The CDR3 is 15 amino acids. Germline V gene lookup returns CDR1 LNHDA and CDR2 SQIVND (reference sequence). As DNA, the CDR3 is TGTGCCAGTAGGGGACTAGCGGGCCCTTACAATGAGCAGTTCTTC. It codes for CASRGLAGPYNEQFF.

This clonotype was counted ten times or more. V usage is TRBV6-5 and J usage is TRBJ2-2, with 9 nucleotides matching TRBD2. The CDR3 runs 16 residues. With V trimmed by 1 base and J by 6 bases, 6 bases remained unmatched. Germline V gives CDR1 MNHEY, CDR2 SVGAGI. For the CDR3, the DNA is TGTGCCAGCAGTTACTTGGGCGGGAGGGCCCCCGGGGAGCTGTTTTTT. This sequence encodes CASSYLGGRAPGELFF.

The J gene is TRBJ2-1, the V gene TRBV20-1, with 7 bases aligning to TRBD1. Trimming at V came to 1 base and at J to 10 bases, leaving 10 bases not matched to a gene. This CDR3 is 14 amino acids long. Germline V gives CDR1 DFQATT, CDR2 SNEGSKA (reference sequence). CDR3 amino acids: CSARVPAGGREQFF. CDR3 coding DNA: TGCAGTGCTAGAGTTCCCGCAGGGGGAAGGGAGCAGTTCTTC.

There are many counts of this clonotype. The chain combines TRBV4-2 with TRBJ2-3; 8 bases are a match to TRBD2. Losses at the gene ends were 3 bases for V and 3 bases for J; bases not matched to a gene: 8. This CDR3 has 16 amino acids. Per the germline V gene, CDR1 is LGHNA and CDR2 is YNFKEQ. The CDR3 DNA follows: TGTGCCAGCAGCCAGACAATAGCGGGAACGACAGATACGCAGTATTTT. Translating it yields CASSQTIAGTTDTQYF.

In its sample, this clonotype was seen a few times. V usage is TRBV7-3 and J usage is TRBJ2-2; perhaps TRBD1 as D (5 bases). The CDR3 consists of 16 residues. V dropped 5 bases and J dropped 4 bases, with 17 bases sitting between them. Germline V gene data show CDR1 as SGHTA and CDR2 as FQGTGA. The DNA for the CDR3 is TGTGCCAGCAGCCCTACTCGGTCTAGGGGCACCGGGGAGCTGTTTTTT. Its translation is CASSPTRSRGTGELFF.